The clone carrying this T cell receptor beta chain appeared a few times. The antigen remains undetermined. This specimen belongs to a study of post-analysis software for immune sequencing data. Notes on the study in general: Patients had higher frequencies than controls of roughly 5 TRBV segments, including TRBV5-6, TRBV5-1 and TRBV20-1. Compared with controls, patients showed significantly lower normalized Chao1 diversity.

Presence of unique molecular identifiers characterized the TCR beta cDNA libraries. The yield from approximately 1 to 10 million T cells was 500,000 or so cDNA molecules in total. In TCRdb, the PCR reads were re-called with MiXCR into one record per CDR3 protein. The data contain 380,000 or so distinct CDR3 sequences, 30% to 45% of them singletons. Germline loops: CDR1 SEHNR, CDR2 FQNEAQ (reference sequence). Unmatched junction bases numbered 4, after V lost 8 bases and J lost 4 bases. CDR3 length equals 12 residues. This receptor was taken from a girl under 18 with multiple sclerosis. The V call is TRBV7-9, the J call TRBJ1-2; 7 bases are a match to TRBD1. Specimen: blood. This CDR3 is CASETGTYGYTF. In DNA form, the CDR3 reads TGTGCCAGCGAGACAGGGACCTATGGCTACACCTTC.